This TCR beta chain is from a study of T cell responses to AZD1222 COVID-19 vaccine (TCRdb year 2021). In the study overall: A total of about 230 trial participants underwent TCR sequencing, of whom 200 to 220 received two doses of AZD1222 and around 26 received two doses of the MenACWY control vaccine. Enrollment into the trials was organized by age into subgroups of 18-55, 56-69 and 70-plus years, and those subgroups contained approximately 160, 26 and 62 TCR-sequenced participants, respectively. On the study overall, not on this receptor specifically: In the small 56-69-year group, the increase in depth fell short of significance, most likely because of low power. Participants were mostly white British and included more females than males, and it was suggested by the authors that clonal diversity may have been underestimated. No day 14 peak-response samples were available, so repertoires were characterized only after the peak T cell response. CD4 TCRs associated with the vaccine covered the entire spike protein, and the dominant responses were in regions 160-218 and 743-854. Conclusions about previously exposed vaccinees are limited because only five or six AZD1222 recipients were SARS-CoV-2 seropositive at baseline. Nearly half of unique spike-specific TCRs reportedly recognized epitopes outside regions mutated in the B.1.351 and B.1.1.7 variants. Spike-specific TCR breadth and depth rose significantly after two AZD1222 doses compared with day 0 and with MenACWY recipients.

The CDR3 regions of human TCRbeta chains were subjected to immunosequencing. The original pipeline was this. TCRs in the repertoires were matched against a reference library of SARS-CoV-2-specific TCRs that had been generated with the MIRA antigen-specificity platform. Breadth was defined as the fraction of unique TCRs that were SARS-CoV-2-associated, and depth was defined as the fraction of total T cells that were SARS-CoV-2-associated. Using the MIRA data, every spike-specific TCR was mapped to the spike region that the TCR reacted to and assigned to either a CD4 or a CD8 class. Log10-transformed breadth and depth values were compared by one-way ANOVA with Sidak's multiple comparisons tests. As stored in TCRdb, this immuneACCESS dataset retains in-frame rearrangements with V and J assigned. A fraction of the clones does not appear; measured against another copy, unresolved V genes explain less than half of the discrepancy, and the remainder lacks a known reason. V, J and clone size were drawn from that table, and D and trimming were deduced from the DNA. The sample data list 45,000 to 55,000 clones, and roughly 80% of these were observed just once. Approximately 20% of the sample is taken by the ten largest.

The CDR3 contains 19 residues, cysteine and phenylalanine counted. The DNA shown is the 57-base CDR3, in frame from base 1. V is cut back by 5 bases and J by 4 bases, with 18 bases in the junction unmatched. CDR1 SGHRS and CDR2 YFSETQ were looked up in the germline V gene. As for this clone: Its target antigen remains unknown. There are no base qualities to consult, and no much larger clone falls within one base.

Taken with the paper, the label for time point translates to: baseline before first vaccination. What this sample's treatment or condition label stands for: meningococcal conjugate vaccine given as trial control. Samples from vaccinated people were obtained from the UK trials COV001 and COV002, which included a single-blind randomized controlled phase 2/3 trial of AZD1222 (ChAdOx1 nCoV-19) in healthy adults. For TCRbeta chain sequencing, PBMC samples were collected from trial participants at day 0 and at day 28 after the second dose. This chain joins TRBV5-1 to TRBJ1-6; TRBD1 agrees with 7 junctional bases. The starting material was peripheral blood, obtained on day 0 of MenACWY control vaccination. This receptor was taken from an adult in good health. The CDR3 protein: CASRRISSVEGAYNSPLHF. The DNA sequence is as follows: TGCGCCAGCAGAAGGATAAGTTCGGTCGAGGGGGCTTATAATTCACCCCTCCACTTT.